These T cell receptor beta chains were read from a single sample in a study of cytomegalovirus exposure and HLA in healthy donors. Sequencing was performed with immunoSEQ multiplex PCR; in TCRdb, only in-frame clones are kept and a portion is missing. The sample contains about 160,000 clones, approximately 77% of which appear only once. Specimen: PBMCs. These receptors were obtained from a male donor in good health and CMV-seronegative. CDR3s include the opening cysteine and the closing phenylalanine or tryptophan. A D gene is named only where the DNA matches it firmly. Size tells how often a clone was seen (once, few, many) or the class of an expanded clone, and some rows leave it out.

>TRBJ1-1|TRBV7-9|-|-
TGTGCCAGCAGCGTCAGGGGAAACACTGAAGCTTTCTTT
CASSVRGNTEAFF
>TRBJ1-4|TRBV7-9|-|-
TGTTCCAGCAGCTTGTTGGTGTTGGCATCCAATGAAAAACTGTTTTTT
CSSSLLVLASNEKLFF
>TRBJ2-2|TRBV5-1|few|TRBD2
TGCGCCAGCAGCTTGCAGGCTAGCGGGGGTGTCGGGGAGCTGTTTTTT
CASSLQASGGVGELFF
>TRBJ1-1|TRBV19|-|-
TGTGCCAGTAGTACCACCAGACAGTGGAACACTGAAGCTTTCTTT
CASSTTRQWNTEAFF
>TRBJ2-7|TRBV5-6|-|-
TGTGCCAGCAGCCCCGGACTGGGTCCCTACGAGCAGTACTTC
CASSPGLGPYEQYF
>TRBJ1-2|TRBV25-1|-|-
TGTGCCAGCAGTGAATTTTCAGGGACTAACTATGGCTACACCTTC
CASSEFSGTNYGYTF
>TRBJ2-2|TRBV5-6|-|TRBD1
TGTGCCAGCAGCTTCTTGGGACAGGGTAACACCGGGGAGCTGTTTTTT
CASSFLGQGNTGELFF
>TRBJ1-4|TRBV19|-|TRBD1
TGTGCCAGTAGTCCCCGGACAGGGGGAAATGAAAAACTGTTTTTT
CASSPRTGGNEKLFF
>TRBJ1-6|TRBV2|few|TRBD1
TGTGCCAGCGGTGGAAGGACAGGGGACTCACCCCTCCACTTT
CASGGRTGDSPLHF
>TRBJ2-2|TRBV5-4|-|TRBD1
TGTGCCAGCAGCTCAGGGACAGGGCGGGTCACCGGGGAGCTGTTTTTT
CASSSGTGRVTGELFF
>TRBJ2-7|TRBV6-5|-|-
TGTGCCAGCAAGGCAGGACTTGAGGGCTCCTACGAGCAGTACTTC
CASKAGLEGSYEQYF
>TRBJ2-1|TRBV28|once|TRBD2
TGTGCCAGCAGTTCCGGGACTAGCAGTCCCAATGAGCAGTTCTTC
CASSSGTSSPNEQFF
>TRBJ1-1|TRBV5-1|-|-
TGCGCCAGCAGCTTGGCTGGGGGGGCGAACACTGAAGCTTTCTTT
CASSLAGGANTEAFF
>TRBJ1-4|TRBV30|-|-
TGTGCCTGGAATCACCCATGGGGGGGGACTAATGAAAAACTGTTTTTT
CAWNHPWGGTNEKLFF
>TRBJ2-1|TRBV11-3|-|-
TGTGCCAGGCCAGGGTCAGGGGTGCAGTTCTTC
CARPGSGVQFF
>TRBJ1-6|TRBV10-1|-|-
TGCGCCACCAGGATTTACTGGACTCGCTCACCCCTCCACTTT
CATRIYWTRSPLHF
>TRBJ2-2|TRBV7-6|-|-
TGTGCCAGCAGCTTGGAACAGGGCACCGGGGAGCTGTTTTTT
CASSLEQGTGELFF
>TRBJ2-5|TRBV18|-|TRBD1
TGTGCCAGGACAGGGGAACAAGAGACCCAGTACTTC
CARTGEQETQYF
>TRBJ2-7|TRBV29-1|few|TRBD2
TGCAGCGTTGAAGATCCCGTAGCGGGAGGGCTCTACGAGCAGTACTTC
CSVEDPVAGGLYEQYF
>TRBJ1-1|TRBV5-4|-|TRBD1
TGTGCCAGCAGCGCGTGGGGACAGCTCCCCTCCCGAGCTTTCTTT
CASSAWGQLPSRAFF
>TRBJ1-1|TRBV10-1|-|TRBD1
TGCGCCAGCAGCGACGGGGGGACAGGGAACACTGAAGCTTTCTTT
CASSDGGTGNTEAFF
>TRBJ1-1|TRBV9|-|-
TGTGCCAGCAGCGTAGAGGGGGTCACTGAAGCTTTCTTT
CASSVEGVTEAFF
>TRBJ2-5|TRBV5-4|-|TRBD1
TGTGCCAGCAGCTTGATCGGACAGGGAGAGACCCAGTACTTC
CASSLIGQGETQYF
>TRBJ2-2|TRBV7-3|-|-
TGTGCCAGCAGCTTAACCGCCGTTGGCAGGGCAGGGACCGGGGAGCTGTTTTTT
CASSLTAVGRAGTGELFF
>TRBJ2-1|TRBV27|-|-
TGTGCCAGCAGTCTGCAGGGGTCTTACAATGAGCAGTTCTTC
CASSLQGSYNEQFF
>TRBJ2-3|TRBV7-9|-|TRBD2
TGTGCCAGCAGCTTAACTAGCGGGAGGGCCTTT
CASSLTSGRAF
>TRBJ1-2|TRBV12-5|-|-
TGTGCTAGTGGTTCACAGCAATACTATGGCTACACCTTC
CASGSQQYYGYTF
>TRBJ1-6|TRBV19|-|-
TGTGCCAGTACCCTAGCAGGGAGGAATTTCAATTCACCCCTCCACTTT
CASTLAGRNFNSPLHF
>TRBJ2-1|TRBV2|-|TRBD2
TGTGCCAGCAGTGAGCGGCTAGCGGGGTGGAATGAGCAGTTCTTC
CASSERLAGWNEQFF